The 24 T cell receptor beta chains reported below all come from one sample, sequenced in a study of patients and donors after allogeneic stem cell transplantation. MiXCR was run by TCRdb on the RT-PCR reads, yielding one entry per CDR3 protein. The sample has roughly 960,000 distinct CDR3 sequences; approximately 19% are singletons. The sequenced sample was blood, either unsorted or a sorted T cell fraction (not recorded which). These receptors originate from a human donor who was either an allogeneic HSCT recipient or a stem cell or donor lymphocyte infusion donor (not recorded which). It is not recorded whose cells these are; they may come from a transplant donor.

The CDR3 sequence is CSARKRQGVYNEQFF. The CDR3, as DNA: TGCAGTGCTAGAAAACGCCAGGGGGTATACAATGAGCAGTTCTTC. The chain uses TRBV20-1 and TRBJ2-1; 7 bases map to TRBD1. V dropped 2 bases and J dropped 4; count of bases not matched to a gene: 8. This CDR3 is built from 15 residues. The V gene's germline CDR1 is DFQATT and CDR2 SNEGSKA (reference sequence).

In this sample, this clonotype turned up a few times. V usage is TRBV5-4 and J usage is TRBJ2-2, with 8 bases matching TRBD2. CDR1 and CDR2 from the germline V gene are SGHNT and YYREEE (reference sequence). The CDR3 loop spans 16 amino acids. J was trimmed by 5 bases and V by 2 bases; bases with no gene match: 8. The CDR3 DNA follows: TGTGCCAGCAGCTTCGCGGGGGGAGAAAGAACCGGGGAGCTGTTTTTT. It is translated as CASSFAGGERTGELFF. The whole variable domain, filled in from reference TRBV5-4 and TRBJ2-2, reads ETGVTQSPTHLIKTRGQQVTLRCSSQSGHNTVSWYQQALGQGPQFIFQYYREEENGRGNFPPRFSGLQFPNYSSELNVNALELDDSALYLCASSFAGGERTGELFFGEGSRLTVL.

The CDR3 loop reads CASSLGGIISYEQYF. Here the CDR3 DNA reads TGTGCCAGCAGCTTGGGGGGCATCATATCCTACGAGCAGTACTTC. This chain connects TRBV5-6 to TRBJ2-7; maybe TRBD1 (5 bases). Deletions cut 0 bases from V and 1 base from J, with 11 bases between. Germline V gene data show CDR1 as SGHDT and CDR2 as YYEEEE. The CDR3 loop spans 15 amino acids.

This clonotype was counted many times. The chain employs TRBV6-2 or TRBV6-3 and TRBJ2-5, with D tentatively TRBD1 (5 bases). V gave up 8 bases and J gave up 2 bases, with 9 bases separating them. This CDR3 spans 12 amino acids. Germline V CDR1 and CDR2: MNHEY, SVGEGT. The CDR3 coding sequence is TGTGCCAGCTCAGACAGTCAAGAGACCCAGTACTTC. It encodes CASSDSQETQYF.

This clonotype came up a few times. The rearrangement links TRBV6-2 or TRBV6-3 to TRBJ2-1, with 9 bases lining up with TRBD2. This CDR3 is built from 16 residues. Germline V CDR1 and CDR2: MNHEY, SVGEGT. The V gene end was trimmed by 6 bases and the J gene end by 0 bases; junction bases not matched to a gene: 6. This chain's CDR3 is CASRRTSVRSYNEQFF. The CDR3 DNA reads TGTGCCAGCAGAAGGACTAGCGTTCGCTCCTACAATGAGCAGTTCTTC.

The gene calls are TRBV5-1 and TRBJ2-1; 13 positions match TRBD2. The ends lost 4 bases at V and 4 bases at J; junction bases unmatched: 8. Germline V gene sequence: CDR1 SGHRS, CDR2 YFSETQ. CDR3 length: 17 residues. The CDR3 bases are TGCGCCAGCAGCCAGACCCCGGGACTAGCGGGATACAATGAGCAGTTCTTC. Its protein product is CASSQTPGLAGYNEQFF.

Written as DNA, the CDR3 is TGCGCCAGCAGCTGGGAGGTAGCGGGAGAGACCCAGTACTTC. Protein product: CASSWEVAGETQYF. This chain joins TRBV5-1 and TRBJ2-5; 7 nucleotides match TRBD2. In germline, CDR1 is SGHRS, CDR2 YFSETQ. After removal of 3 bases from V and 4 bases from J, the junction contained 6 bases not matched to a gene. The CDR3 has 14 residues.

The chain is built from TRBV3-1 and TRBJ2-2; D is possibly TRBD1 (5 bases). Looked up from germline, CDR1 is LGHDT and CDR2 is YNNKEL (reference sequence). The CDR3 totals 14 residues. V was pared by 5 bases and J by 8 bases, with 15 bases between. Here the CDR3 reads CASSYDRSSGELFF. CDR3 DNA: TGTGCCAGCAGCTACGACAGATCGTCTGGGGAGCTGTTTTTT.

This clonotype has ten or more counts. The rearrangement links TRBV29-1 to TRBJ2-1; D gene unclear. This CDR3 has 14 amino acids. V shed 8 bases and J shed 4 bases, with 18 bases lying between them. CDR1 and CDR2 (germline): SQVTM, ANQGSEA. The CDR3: CSSAGVATYNEQFF. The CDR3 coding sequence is TGCAGCTCCGCCGGTGTCGCCACATACAATGAGCAGTTCTTC.

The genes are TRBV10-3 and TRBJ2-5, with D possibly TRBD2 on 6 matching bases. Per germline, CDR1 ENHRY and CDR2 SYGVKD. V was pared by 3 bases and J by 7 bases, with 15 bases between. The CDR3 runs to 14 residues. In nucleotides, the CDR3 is TGTGCCATCAGTGACGTCCTAGCGACCGGGACCCAGTACTTC. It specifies CAISDVLATGTQYF.

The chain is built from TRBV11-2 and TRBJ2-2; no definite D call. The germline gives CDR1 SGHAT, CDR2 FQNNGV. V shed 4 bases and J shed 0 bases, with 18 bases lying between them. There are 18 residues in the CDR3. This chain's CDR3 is CASSYRVVGPANTGELFF. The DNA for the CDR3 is TGTGCCAGCAGCTATAGAGTTGTTGGTCCTGCGAACACCGGGGAGCTGTTTTTT. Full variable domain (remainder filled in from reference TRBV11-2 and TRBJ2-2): EAGVAQSPRYKIIEKRQSVAFWCNPISGHATLYWYQQILGQGPKLLIQFQNNGVVDDSQLPKDRFSAERLKGVDSTLKIQPAKLEDSAVYLCASSYRVVGPANTGELFFGEGSRLTVL.

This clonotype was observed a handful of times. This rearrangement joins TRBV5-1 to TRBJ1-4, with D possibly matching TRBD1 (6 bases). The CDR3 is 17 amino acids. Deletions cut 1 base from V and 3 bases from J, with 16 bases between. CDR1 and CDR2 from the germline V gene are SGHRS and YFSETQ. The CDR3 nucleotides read TGCGCCAGCAGCTTGCGGGATTACAGGGACCCTAATGAAAAACTGTTTTTT. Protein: CASSLRDYRDPNEKLFF.

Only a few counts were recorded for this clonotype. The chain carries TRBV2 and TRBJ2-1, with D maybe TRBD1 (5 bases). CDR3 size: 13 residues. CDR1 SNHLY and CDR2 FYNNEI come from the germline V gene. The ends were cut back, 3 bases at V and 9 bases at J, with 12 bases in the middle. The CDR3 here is CASSEAGQGEQFF. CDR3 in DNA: TGTGCCAGCAGTGAGGCAGGGCAAGGTGAGCAGTTCTTC. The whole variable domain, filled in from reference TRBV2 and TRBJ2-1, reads EPEVTQTPSHQVTQMGQEVILRCVPISNHLYFYWYRQILGQKVEFLVSFYNNEISEKSEIFDDQFSVERPDGSNFTLKIRSTKLEDSAMYFCASSEAGQGEQFFGPGTRLTVL.

CDR3 nucleotides: TGTGCCAGCAGTTTTGGGGACCGCCTTTCCCTCACTGAAGCTTTCTTT. This encodes CASSFGDRLSLTEAFF. This rearrangement joins TRBV27 to TRBJ1-1; possibly TRBD1 for D (5 bases). CDR1 MNHEY and CDR2 SMNVEV come from the germline V gene (reference sequence). V was trimmed by 3 bases and J by 4 bases, leaving 18 bases between them. The CDR3 runs 16 residues.

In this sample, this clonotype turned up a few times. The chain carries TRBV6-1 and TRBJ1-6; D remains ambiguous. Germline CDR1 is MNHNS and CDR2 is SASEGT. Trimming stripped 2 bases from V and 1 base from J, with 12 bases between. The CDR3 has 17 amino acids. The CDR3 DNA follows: TGTGCCAGCAGTGAACGGGTCGGAGGGTCCTATAATTCACCCCTCCACTTT. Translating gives CASSERVGGSYNSPLHF.

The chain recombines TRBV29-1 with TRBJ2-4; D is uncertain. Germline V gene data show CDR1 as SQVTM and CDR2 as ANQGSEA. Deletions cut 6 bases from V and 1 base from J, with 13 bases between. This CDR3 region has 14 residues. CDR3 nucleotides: TGCAGCGTCCAACGGAGTGCCGCCAAAAACATTCAGTACTTC. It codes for CSVQRSAAKNIQYF.

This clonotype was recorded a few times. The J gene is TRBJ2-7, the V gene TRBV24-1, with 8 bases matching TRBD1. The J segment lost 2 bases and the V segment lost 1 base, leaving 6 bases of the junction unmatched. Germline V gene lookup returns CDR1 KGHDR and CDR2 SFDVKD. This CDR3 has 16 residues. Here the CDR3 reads CATSDFGQGAAYEQYF. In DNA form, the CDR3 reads TGTGCCACCAGTGATTTTGGGCAGGGGGCTGCCTACGAGCAGTACTTC.

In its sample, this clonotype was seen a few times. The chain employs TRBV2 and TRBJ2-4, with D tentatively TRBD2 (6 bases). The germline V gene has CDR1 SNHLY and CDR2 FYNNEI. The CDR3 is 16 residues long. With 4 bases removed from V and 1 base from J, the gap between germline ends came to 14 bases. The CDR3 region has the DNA TGTGCCAGCAGTGGGGGCAGGGAGGCGGCCAAAAACATTCAGTACTTC. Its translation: CASSGGREAAKNIQYF.

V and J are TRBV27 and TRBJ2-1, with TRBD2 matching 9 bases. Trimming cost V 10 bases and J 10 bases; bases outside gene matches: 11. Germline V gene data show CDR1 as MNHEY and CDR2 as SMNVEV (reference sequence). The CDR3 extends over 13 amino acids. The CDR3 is CAISGTSRIEQFF. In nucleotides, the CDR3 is TGTGCCATCTCCGGGACTAGCCGTATAGAGCAGTTCTTC.

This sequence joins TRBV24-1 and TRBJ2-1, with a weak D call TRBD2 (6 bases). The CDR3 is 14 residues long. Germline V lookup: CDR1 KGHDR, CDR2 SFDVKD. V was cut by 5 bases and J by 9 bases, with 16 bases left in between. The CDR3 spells CATSARRDSVEQFF. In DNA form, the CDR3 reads TGTGCCACCAGTGCAAGGCGGGATTCGGTTGAGCAGTTCTTC.

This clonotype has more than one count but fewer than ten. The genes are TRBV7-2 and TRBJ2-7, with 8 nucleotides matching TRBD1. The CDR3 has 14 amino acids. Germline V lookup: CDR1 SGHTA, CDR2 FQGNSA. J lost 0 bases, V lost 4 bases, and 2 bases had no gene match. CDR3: CASSWGQVSYEQYF. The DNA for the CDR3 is TGTGCCAGCAGCTGGGGACAGGTCTCCTACGAGCAGTACTTC.

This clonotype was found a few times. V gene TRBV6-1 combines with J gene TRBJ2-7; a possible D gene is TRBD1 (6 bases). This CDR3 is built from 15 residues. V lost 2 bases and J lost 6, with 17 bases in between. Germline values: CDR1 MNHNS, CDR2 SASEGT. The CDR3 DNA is TGTGCCAGCAGTGAAAATGTTGACAGGAACTTCGAGCAGTACTTC. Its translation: CASSENVDRNFEQYF.

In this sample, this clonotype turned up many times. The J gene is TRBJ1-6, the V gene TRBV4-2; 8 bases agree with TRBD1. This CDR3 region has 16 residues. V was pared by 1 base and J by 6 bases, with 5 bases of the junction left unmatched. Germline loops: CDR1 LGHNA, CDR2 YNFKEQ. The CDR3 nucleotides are TGTGCCAGCAGCCAAGGCAGACAGGGGACTAATTCACCCCTCCACTTT. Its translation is CASSQGRQGTNSPLHF.

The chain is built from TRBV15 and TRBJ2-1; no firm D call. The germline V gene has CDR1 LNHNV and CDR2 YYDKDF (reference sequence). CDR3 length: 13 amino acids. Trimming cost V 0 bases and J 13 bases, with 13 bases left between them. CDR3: CATSRDRAIEQFF. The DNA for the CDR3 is TGTGCCACCAGCAGAGATCGGGCGATAGAACAGTTCTTC. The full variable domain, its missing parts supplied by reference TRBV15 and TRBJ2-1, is DAMVIQNPRYQVTQFGKPVTLSCSQTLNHNVMYWYQQKSSQAPKLLFHYYDKDFNNEADTPDNFQSRRPNTSFCFLDIRSPGLGDTAMYLCATSRDRAIEQFFGPGTRLTVL.